The rows below give T cell receptor beta chains drawn from one sample of a study of T cell responses to AZD1222 COVID-19 vaccine. The method was immunoSEQ multiplex PCR; TCRdb's version includes in-frame clones alone and lacks a portion of them. Of 150,000 to 200,000 clones listed, less than 95% are singletons. The source was peripheral blood, collected on day 0 of AZD1222 vaccination. The receptors were gathered from an adult in good health. The CDR3 runs from the conserved cysteine through the conserved F or W. The order of the fields is CDR3 DNA, CDR3 protein, clone size, D gene, V gene, J gene, CDR3 length. The D gene is left open where the match is weak. Some rows have no size entry. The others give once, few or many, or a class for an expanded clone.

CDR3 DNA: TGTGCCAGTAGTCCCCAGGGAGCTAGCGGGGGCAAAAACATTCAGTACTTC
CDR3 protein: CASSPQGASGGKNIQYF
clone size: -
D gene: TRBD2
V gene: TRBV19
J gene: TRBJ2-4
CDR3 length: 17

CDR3 DNA: TGTGCCAGCAGCTTAGATGCCACTAGCGGGTACGAGCAGTACTTC
CDR3 protein: CASSLDATSGYEQYF
clone size: -
D gene: TRBD2
V gene: TRBV11-2
J gene: TRBJ2-7
CDR3 length: 15

CDR3 DNA: TGTGCCAGCAGCTTAGCGAACTACTCCTGGACCTACGAGCAGTACTTC
CDR3 protein: CASSLANYSWTYEQYF
clone size: -
D gene: -
V gene: TRBV7-2
J gene: TRBJ2-7
CDR3 length: 16

CDR3 DNA: TGTGCCAGCTCACCATCCCGAACGTATGGCTACACCTTC
CDR3 protein: CASSPSRTYGYTF
clone size: -
D gene: -
V gene: TRBV18
J gene: TRBJ1-2
CDR3 length: 13

CDR3 DNA: TGTGCCAGCAGCTTGGGACAGGGTTTTGGTCAGCCCCAGCATTTT
CDR3 protein: CASSLGQGFGQPQHF
clone size: once
D gene: TRBD1
V gene: TRBV7-2
J gene: TRBJ1-5
CDR3 length: 15

CDR3 DNA: TGTGCCAGCAGTTTTGTCAGGGCTCTTGGCTACACCTTC
CDR3 protein: CASSFVRALGYTF
clone size: -
D gene: -
V gene: TRBV12-3/TRBV12-4
J gene: TRBJ1-2
CDR3 length: 13

CDR3 DNA: TGTGCCAGCATCGGCGCCGCGGGAAACACCATATATTTT
CDR3 protein: CASIGAAGNTIYF
clone size: -
D gene: -
V gene: TRBV6-5
J gene: TRBJ1-3
CDR3 length: 13

CDR3 DNA: TGCAGTGCTTCCGGGGAGGGGGCTTTCTTT
CDR3 protein: CSASGEGAFF
clone size: -
D gene: -
V gene: TRBV20-1
J gene: TRBJ1-1
CDR3 length: 10

CDR3 DNA: TGTGCCAGTGCTGTCAGTTACAATCAGCCCCAGCATTTT
CDR3 protein: CASAVSYNQPQHF
clone size: -
D gene: -
V gene: TRBV19
J gene: TRBJ1-5
CDR3 length: 13

CDR3 DNA: TGTGCCAGCAGCGCCCGGACAGGGACCGGCGAGCAGTACTTC
CDR3 protein: CASSARTGTGEQYF
clone size: -
D gene: TRBD1
V gene: TRBV7-9
J gene: TRBJ2-7
CDR3 length: 14

CDR3 DNA: TGTGCCAGCAGTCTACCAACCGGGGAGCTGTTTTTT
CDR3 protein: CASSLPTGELFF
clone size: -
D gene: -
V gene: TRBV12-3/TRBV12-4
J gene: TRBJ2-2
CDR3 length: 12

CDR3 DNA: TGTGCCAGCAGTGAAGTCTCAGGGAGGAATTCACCCCTCCACTTT
CDR3 protein: CASSEVSGRNSPLHF
clone size: -
D gene: -
V gene: TRBV6-1
J gene: TRBJ1-6
CDR3 length: 15

CDR3 DNA: TGCGCCAGCAGCCAAGATCGGAACTACTACGAGCAGTACTTC
CDR3 protein: CASSQDRNYYEQYF
clone size: -
D gene: -
V gene: TRBV4-3
J gene: TRBJ2-7
CDR3 length: 14

CDR3 DNA: TGTGCCAGCAGTTCCCCAGGGGGGTATAATGAAAAACTGTTTTTT
CDR3 protein: CASSSPGGYNEKLFF
clone size: -
D gene: TRBD1
V gene: TRBV28
J gene: TRBJ1-4
CDR3 length: 15

CDR3 DNA: TGCGCCAGCAGCCTGGACAGGGGTCGTGAAAAACTGTTTTTT
CDR3 protein: CASSLDRGREKLFF
clone size: -
D gene: TRBD1
V gene: TRBV4-3
J gene: TRBJ1-4
CDR3 length: 14

CDR3 DNA: TGTGCCAGCAGCTTGGCCTGGGGGGGTCAGGATTCACCCCTCCACTTT
CDR3 protein: CASSLAWGGQDSPLHF
clone size: -
D gene: -
V gene: TRBV5-4
J gene: TRBJ1-6
CDR3 length: 16